The rows below give T cell receptor beta chains drawn from one sample of a study of Ad26.COV2.S vaccination and SARS-CoV-2 variants. Sequencing used immunoSEQ multiplex PCR; TCRdb keeps in-frame clones, though not all of them. The repertoire holds fewer than 400,000 clones, approximately 86% seen once, with about 2.1% in the top ten. Specimen: peripheral blood, collected in a trial of Ad26.COV2.S vaccine versus placebo. All receptors derive from a person between 18 and 59 years old who received the Ad26.COV2.S COVID-19 vaccine or a placebo. The CDR3 runs from the conserved cysteine through the conserved F or W. The D gene is left open where the match is weak. Not every row has a clone size; where given, it reads once, few, many or a size class.

V gene	clone size	J gene	D gene	CDR3 DNA	CDR3 protein
TRBV4-1	-	TRBJ1-1	-	TGCGCCAGCCGGTTGCAGCCGAACACTGAAGCTTTCTTT	CASRLQPNTEAFF
TRBV2	-	TRBJ2-7	-	TGTGCCAGCAGTGAAGCTAGGACTCCCAGGGGAGAGCAGTACTTC	CASSEARTPRGEQYF
TRBV28	-	TRBJ2-7	TRBD1	TGTGCCAGCAGAGGGACAGGGTTATACGAGCAGTACTTC	CASRGTGLYEQYF
TRBV5-1	-	TRBJ2-4	-	TGCGCCAGCAGCTTGGAGCCAGTAAACATTCAGTACTTC	CASSLEPVNIQYF
TRBV5-1	-	TRBJ2-2	-	TGCGCCAGCGGAAACACAGGGAACCCCGGGGAGCTGTTTTTT	CASGNTGNPGELFF
TRBV24-1	-	TRBJ2-3	-	TGTGCCACCAGTGATTTACGGGGGGCCGGTACAGATACGCAGTATTTT	CATSDLRGAGTDTQYF
TRBV28	-	TRBJ1-5	TRBD1	TGTGCCAGCAGTTCACAAACAGGGGTTAATCAGCCCCAGCATTTT	CASSSQTGVNQPQHF
TRBV27	-	TRBJ2-5	-	TGTGCCAGCAGTTCAGGGATTTGGAAGACCCAGTACTTC	CASSSGIWKTQYF
TRBV28	-	TRBJ2-4	-	TGTGCCGTCGGTGTTTGGGGTGCCAAAAACATTCAGTACTTC	CAVGVWGAKNIQYF
TRBV11-2	-	TRBJ2-1	-	TGTGCCAGCAGCTTAAGACTAAGCTCCTACAATGAGCAGTTCTTC	CASSLRLSSYNEQFF
TRBV9	once	TRBJ1-2	-	TGTGCCAGCGCAGGCTACACCTTC	CASAGYTF
TRBV6-1	-	TRBJ1-2	TRBD1	TGTGCCAGCAGTGAAGAGACAGGGACGTATGGCTACACCTTC	CASSEETGTYGYTF
TRBV5-1	-	TRBJ1-1	-	TGCGCCAGCAGCCTGGACAGAGGGAACACTGAAGCTTTCTTT	CASSLDRGNTEAFF
TRBV4-2	once	TRBJ2-3	TRBD2	TGTGCCAGCAGCCAAGACTGGCTAGCGGGGGAGATTAGCACAGATACGCAGTATTTT	CASSQDWLAGEISTDTQYF
TRBV27	-	TRBJ1-5	-	TGTGCCAGCAGTTCCAGCTCTCGTACCAATCAGCCCCAGCATTTT	CASSSSSRTNQPQHF
TRBV6-5	-	TRBJ2-3	-	TGTGCCAGCAGTTACCTGGTAGGGGATACGCAGTATTTT	CASSYLVGDTQYF
TRBV28	-	TRBJ1-6	-	TGTGCCAGCAGTTTATGGTTCGAGCCTGGTTCACCCCTCCACTTT	CASSLWFEPGSPLHF
TRBV6-6	-	TRBJ2-5	-	TGTGCCAGCACCCTGGCGGCCAGACGGGGGACCCAGTACTTC	CASTLAARRGTQYF
TRBV5-1	-	TRBJ1-2	-	TGCGCCAGCGGGGGACACCGGGGTGACTATGGCTACACCTTC	CASGGHRGDYGYTF
TRBV2	-	TRBJ2-7	TRBD1	TGTGCCAGCAGTGAAGTGCAGCAGGGGGCTAATGAGCAGTACTTC	CASSEVQQGANEQYF
TRBV2	-	TRBJ1-5	-	TGTGCCAGCAGCATTCACGGGGTAGGTCAGCCCCAGCATTTT	CASSIHGVGQPQHF
TRBV19	-	TRBJ2-7	-	TGTGCCAGTAGGCCCCCCGGGGTATCCTACGAGCAGTACTTC	CASRPPGVSYEQYF
TRBV7-3	-	TRBJ1-2	-	TGTGCCAGCAGCTTGGGACCGGGGGATCACTATGGCTACACCTTC	CASSLGPGDHYGYTF
TRBV9	-	TRBJ1-2	TRBD1	TGTGCCAGCAGCATGGGGACAGCTTTTGACTATGGCTACACCTTC	CASSMGTAFDYGYTF
TRBV5-1	-	TRBJ2-3	-	TGCGCCAGCAGCTTAACCGGTTACTCAACAGATACGCAGTATTTT	CASSLTGYSTDTQYF
TRBV6-4	-	TRBJ2-2	-	TGTGCCAGCAGCGCCCCCACAAGTACCGGGGAGCTGTTTTTT	CASSAPTSTGELFF
TRBV5-8	-	TRBJ2-3	-	TGTGCCAGCAGCCTCTTTGGGGCGAGCACAGATACGCAGTATTTT	CASSLFGASTDTQYF
TRBV7-3	-	TRBJ2-2	-	TGTGCCAGCAGCGACGCAACCACCGGGGAGCTGTTTTTT	CASSDATTGELFF
TRBV18	-	TRBJ2-5	-	TGTGCCAGCTCACCAGCCCAGTACTTC	CASSPAQYF
TRBV7-3	-	TRBJ2-1	TRBD2	TGTGCCAGCAGCTTAAGGGCTAGCGGTTACAATGAGCAGTTCTTC	CASSLRASGYNEQFF